This TCR beta chain derives from a study of blood T cells in healthy people across ages. A word on this clonotype: Its antigen remains unknown.

The germline gives CDR1 SGHRS, CDR2 YFSETQ. V was pared by 4 bases and J by 3 bases, with 10 bases of the junction left unmatched. The CDR3 loop spans 16 amino acids. A sample-barcoded 5' primer and a J-beta primer mix were used in a second PCR of roughly 7 to 12 cycles. TCRdb ran MiXCR on the 5' RACE reads and lists one entry per CDR3 protein. This sample has 550,000 to 750,000 distinct CDR3 sequences; about 21% occur once, and the top ten carry more than 3%. General study points: It was held that diversity estimates obtained from one million T cells represented underestimates.

The sequencing input was blood. The rearrangement joins TRBV5-1 to TRBJ2-7; the match to TRBD2 covers 10 bases. The origin of this receptor is a man aged 70 or older in good health. DNA of the CDR3: TGCGCCAGCAGCCTAGAGCCTAGCGGGAGCTACTACGAGCAGTACTTC. It encodes CASSLEPSGSYYEQYF.